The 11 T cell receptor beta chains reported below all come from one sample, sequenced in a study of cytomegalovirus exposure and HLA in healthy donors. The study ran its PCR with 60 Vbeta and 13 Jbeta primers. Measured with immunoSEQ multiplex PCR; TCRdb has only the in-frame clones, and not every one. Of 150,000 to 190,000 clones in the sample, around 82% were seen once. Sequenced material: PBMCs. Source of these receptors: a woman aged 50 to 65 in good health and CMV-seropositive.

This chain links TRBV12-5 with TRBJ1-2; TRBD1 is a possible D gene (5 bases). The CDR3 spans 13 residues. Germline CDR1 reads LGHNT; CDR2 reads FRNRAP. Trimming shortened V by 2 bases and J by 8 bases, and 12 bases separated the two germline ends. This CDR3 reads CASGLRSGKGYTF. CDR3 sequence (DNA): TGTGCTAGTGGTTTGCGCTCAGGGAAAGGCTACACCTTC.

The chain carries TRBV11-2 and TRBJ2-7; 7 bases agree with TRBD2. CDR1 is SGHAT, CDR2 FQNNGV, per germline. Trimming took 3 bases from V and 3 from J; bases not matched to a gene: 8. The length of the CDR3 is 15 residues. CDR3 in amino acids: CASSFVRGDYYEQYF. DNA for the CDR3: TGTGCCAGCAGCTTTGTACGGGGGGATTACTACGAGCAGTACTTC.

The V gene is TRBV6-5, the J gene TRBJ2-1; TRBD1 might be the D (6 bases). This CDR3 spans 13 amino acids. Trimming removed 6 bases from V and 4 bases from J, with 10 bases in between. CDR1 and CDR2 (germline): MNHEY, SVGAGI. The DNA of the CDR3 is TGTGCCAGCAGCCCGACAGGTTACAATGAGCAGTTCTTC. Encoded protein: CASSPTGYNEQFF.

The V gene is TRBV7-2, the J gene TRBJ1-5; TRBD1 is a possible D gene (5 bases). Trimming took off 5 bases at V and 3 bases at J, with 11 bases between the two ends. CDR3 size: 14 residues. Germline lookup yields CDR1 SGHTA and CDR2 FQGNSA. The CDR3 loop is CASSPSGVNQPQHF. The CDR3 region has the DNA TGTGCCAGCAGCCCGTCGGGGGTCAATCAGCCCCAGCATTTT.

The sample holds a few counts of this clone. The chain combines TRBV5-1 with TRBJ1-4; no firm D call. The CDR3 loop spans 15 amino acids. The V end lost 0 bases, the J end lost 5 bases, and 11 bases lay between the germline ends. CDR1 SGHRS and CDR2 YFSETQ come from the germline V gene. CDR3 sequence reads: CASSLGGGSNEKLFF. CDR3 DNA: TGCGCCAGCAGCTTGGGGGGAGGTTCCAATGAAAAACTGTTTTTT.

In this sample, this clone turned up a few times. The CDR3 reads CASSRTSGGAADTQYF. CDR3 nucleotides: TGTGCCAGTAGTAGGACTAGCGGGGGGGCCGCGGATACGCAGTATTTT. V gene TRBV19 combines with J gene TRBJ2-3, with 15 bases identical to TRBD2. In germline, CDR1 is LNHDA, CDR2 SQIVND (reference sequence). With V trimmed by 4 bases and J by 6 bases, 5 bases remained unmatched. CDR3 size: 16 residues.

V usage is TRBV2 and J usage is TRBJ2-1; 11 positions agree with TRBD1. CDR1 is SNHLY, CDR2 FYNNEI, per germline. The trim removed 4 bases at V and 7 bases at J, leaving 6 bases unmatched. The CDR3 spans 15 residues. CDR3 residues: CASSGDRGFGNEQFF. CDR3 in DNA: TGTGCCAGCAGTGGGGACAGGGGGTTTGGGAATGAGCAGTTCTTC.

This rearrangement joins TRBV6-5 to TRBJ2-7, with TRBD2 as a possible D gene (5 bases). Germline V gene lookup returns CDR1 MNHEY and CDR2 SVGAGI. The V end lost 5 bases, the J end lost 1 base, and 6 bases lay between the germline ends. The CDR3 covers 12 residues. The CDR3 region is CASSRTSYEQYF. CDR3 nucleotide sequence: TGTGCCAGCAGTAGGACTTCCTACGAGCAGTACTTC.

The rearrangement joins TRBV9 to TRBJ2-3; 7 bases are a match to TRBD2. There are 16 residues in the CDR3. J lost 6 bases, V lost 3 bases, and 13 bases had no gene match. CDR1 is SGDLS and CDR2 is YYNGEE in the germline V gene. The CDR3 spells CASSATSSIRGDTQYF. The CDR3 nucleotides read TGTGCCAGCAGCGCGACTAGCTCTATACGGGGGGATACGCAGTATTTT.

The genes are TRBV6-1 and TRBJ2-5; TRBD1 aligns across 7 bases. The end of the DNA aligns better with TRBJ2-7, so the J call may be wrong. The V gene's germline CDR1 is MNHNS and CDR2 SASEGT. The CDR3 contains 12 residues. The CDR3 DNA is TGTGCCAGCAGTCGACAGGGATACGAGCAGTACTTC. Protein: CASSRQGYEQYF.

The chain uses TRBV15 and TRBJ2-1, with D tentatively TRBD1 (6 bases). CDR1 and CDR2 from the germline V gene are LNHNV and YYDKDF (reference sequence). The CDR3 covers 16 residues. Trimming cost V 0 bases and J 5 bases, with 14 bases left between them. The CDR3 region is CATSRDLAQGNNEQFF. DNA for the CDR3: TGTGCCACCAGCAGAGATCTAGCACAGGGAAACAATGAGCAGTTCTTC.